The clone carrying this T cell receptor (beta chain) has ten or more counts. Germline CDR1 reads SGHAT; CDR2 reads FQNNGV. The V and J ends lost 3 bases and 1 base, in that order; junction bases with no gene match: 4. The CDR3 runs 16 residues. This sample is drawn from a study of early T cells in non-severe SARS-CoV-2 infection. The library protocol tagged individual cDNA molecules with unique molecular identifiers. A single record per CDR3 protein comes from TCRdb applying MiXCR to the 5' RACE reads. The table has 50,000 to 70,000 distinct CDR3 sequences, around 12% seen once. The sequenced sample consisted of whole blood. V usage is TRBV11-2 and J usage is TRBJ2-7, with 12 bases fitting TRBD2. The TCR sequence derives from an adult who was a healthcare worker with PCR-confirmed SARS-CoV-2 infection or an uninfected control (not recorded which). The CDR3, as DNA: TGTGCCAGCAGCTTTCGACTAGCGGGGGCGTCCTACGAGCAGTACTTC. It codes for CASSFRLAGASYEQYF.